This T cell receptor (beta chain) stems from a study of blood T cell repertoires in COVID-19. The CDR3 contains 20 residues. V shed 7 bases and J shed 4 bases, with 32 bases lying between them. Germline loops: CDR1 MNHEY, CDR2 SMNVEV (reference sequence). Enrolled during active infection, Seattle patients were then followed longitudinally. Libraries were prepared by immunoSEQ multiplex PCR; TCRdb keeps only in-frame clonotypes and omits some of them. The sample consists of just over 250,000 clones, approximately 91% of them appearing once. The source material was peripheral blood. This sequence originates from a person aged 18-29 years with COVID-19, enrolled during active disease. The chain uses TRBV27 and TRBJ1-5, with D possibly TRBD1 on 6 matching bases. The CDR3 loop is CASTRPEGGRGKSKNQPQHF. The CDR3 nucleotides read TGTGCCAGCACCCGCCCGGAAGGGGGAAGAGGCAAGTCTAAGAATCAGCCCCAGCATTTT.